The 26 T cell receptor beta chains listed next were all sequenced from one sample in a study of T cells expressing NK-cell markers. One entry per CDR3 protein, without DNA, is what TCRdb gives after re-calling the 5' RACE reads. In total, the table holds hundreds of thousands of distinct CDR3 sequences. Material for sequencing was blood T cells: a sorted CD56 or NKG2C T cell subset, CD4+ or CD8+ T cells, or bulk PBMC T cells (not recorded which). Receptor source: a man aged 18-75 years in good health.

V usage is TRBV12-3 or TRBV12-4 and J usage is TRBJ2-1; the D call from TCRdb, TRBD1, cannot be confirmed without DNA. This CDR3 is built from 16 residues. CDR3 in amino acids: CASSLDQGGPEDEQFF.

The chain combines TRBV2 with TRBJ1-1; with no DNA, the TCRdb D assignment of TRBD1 cannot be verified. Germline values: CDR1 SNHLY, CDR2 FYNNEI. This CDR3 spans 13 amino acids. The CDR3 reads CASRRGANTEAFF.

The chain couples TRBV18 to TRBJ1-2. CDR3 length: 16 amino acids. Germline V gene data show CDR1 as KGHSH and CDR2 as LQKENI. CDR3 sequence: CASSLDPNGPGYGYTF.

This chain links TRBV10-3 with TRBJ1-5. CDR3 length: 14 amino acids. CDR1 is ENHRY, CDR2 SYGVKD, per germline. CDR3 protein: CAISGGGGNQPQHF.

The chain is built from TRBV5-5 and TRBJ2-2; without DNA, the TCRdb call of TRBD1 cannot be checked. The germline V gene has CDR1 SGHKS and CDR2 YYEKEE (reference sequence). This CDR3 has 15 amino acids. The CDR3 region is CASSLVVRATGELFF.

The V gene is TRBV3-1, the J gene TRBJ2-7. From germline, CDR1 is LGHDT and CDR2 YNNKEL (reference sequence). The CDR3 spans 14 residues. The CDR3: CASSHHQKHYEQYF.

CDR3 sequence: CASSLARRALAYGYTF. This chain links TRBV11-2 with TRBJ1-2. CDR1 SGHAT and CDR2 FQNNGV come from the germline V gene. This CDR3 spans 16 amino acids.

The V call is TRBV28, the J call TRBJ2-7; the TCRdb D gene call, TRBD1, has no DNA to confirm it. Germline CDR1 and CDR2: MDHEN and SYDVKM. The CDR3 is 13 amino acids. The CDR3 sequence: CASRPQGAYEQYF.

The chain links TRBV29-1 to TRBJ2-1; the TCRdb D gene call, TRBD1, has no DNA to confirm it. Germline lookup yields CDR1 SQVTM and CDR2 ANQGSEA. The length of the CDR3 is 14 residues. CDR3: CSDHNGAGAAGQFF.

The chain joins TRBV6-1 to TRBJ2-5; TCRdb lists TRBD1, though no DNA is available to test this call. The CDR3 totals 14 residues. Germline V lookup: CDR1 MNHNS, CDR2 SASEGT. The CDR3 loop reads CASRDRSERGAQYF.

The chain combines TRBV5-1 with TRBJ2-5; TCRdb's D call, TRBD1, is unchecked because there is no DNA. The CDR3 runs 13 residues. Germline V gives CDR1 SGHRS, CDR2 YFSETQ. Here the CDR3 reads CASRPGMQETQYF.

The chain is built from TRBV7-9 and TRBJ2-3; checking the TCRdb D call of TRBD2 is not possible without DNA. Germline V gene lookup returns CDR1 SEHNR and CDR2 FQNEAQ (reference sequence). The CDR3 has 16 amino acids. The CDR3 protein is CASSLARTTMADTQYF.

The chain combines TRBV25-1 with TRBJ1-2; TCRdb gives TRBD1 as the D gene, but with no DNA this cannot be confirmed. CDR1 is MGHDK, CDR2 SYGVNS, per germline. This CDR3 has 12 residues. CDR3 residues: CASRGQYAGYTF.

This CDR3 reads CASSLSGAVKQFF. The chain recombines TRBV12-3 or TRBV12-4 with TRBJ2-1; TCRdb gives TRBD2 as the D gene, but with no DNA this cannot be confirmed. The CDR3 contains 13 residues.

V usage is TRBV12-3 or TRBV12-4 and J usage is TRBJ2-3; TCRdb's assignment of TRBD2 cannot be checked, as there is no DNA. The CDR3 totals 16 residues. This CDR3 is CASSFKQLAGRVTQYF.

V gene TRBV2 combines with J gene TRBJ2-5; TCRdb indicates TRBD1, and absent DNA this call remains unverified. The CDR3 is made up of 12 amino acids. Germline lookup yields CDR1 SNHLY and CDR2 FYNNEI. The CDR3 region is CARGPSQETQYF.

V gene TRBV11-2 combines with J gene TRBJ2-5; the D gene TCRdb calls, TRBD2, cannot be checked with no DNA. Germline V lookup: CDR1 SGHAT, CDR2 FQNNGV. The CDR3 spans 14 residues. The CDR3 is CASTVGLVGETQYF.

V is TRBV27 and J is TRBJ2-2. There are 15 residues in the CDR3. Germline CDR1 reads MNHEY; CDR2 reads SMNVEV (reference sequence). The CDR3 sequence is CASSFRPTNTGELFF.

The V gene is TRBV7-6, the J gene TRBJ2-2; lacking DNA, the TRBD2 call made by TCRdb goes unchecked. Per the germline V gene, CDR1 is SGHVS and CDR2 is FNYEAQ. This CDR3 region has 16 residues. CDR3 residues: CASSSSSGGVPGELFF.

The rearrangement uses TRBV2 and TRBJ2-1; the TCRdb D gene call, TRBD1, has no DNA to confirm it. This CDR3 comprises 15 residues. The germline gives CDR1 SNHLY, CDR2 FYNNEI. The CDR3 spells CASSDSGQGYNEQFF.

The V call is TRBV6-1, the J call TRBJ2-2; TCRdb returns TRBD1, unconfirmable since there is no DNA. This CDR3 contains 14 residues. Germline V lookup: CDR1 MNHNS, CDR2 SASEGT. CDR3 in amino acids: CASSRQGGTGELFF.

The chain couples TRBV2 to TRBJ2-5; TCRdb picks TRBD1, but there is no DNA to check that call. The CDR3 consists of 15 residues. Germline V gene data show CDR1 as SNHLY and CDR2 as FYNNEI. The CDR3 loop reads CASSTPGTGKETQYF.

The chain is built from TRBV6-2 or TRBV6-3 and TRBJ1-1. The CDR3 covers 13 residues. CDR1 and CDR2 from the germline V gene are MNHEY and SVGEGT. The CDR3 loop reads CASTPRRAVEAFF.

The CDR3 spells CASSQDRTSLDSLSGANVLTF. The chain joins TRBV4-2 to TRBJ2-6; TCRdb names TRBD2, which stays unverified in the absence of DNA. Germline lookup yields CDR1 LGHNA and CDR2 YNFKEQ. This CDR3 region has 21 residues.

V gene TRBV4-1 combines with J gene TRBJ2-2; TCRdb's D gene call, TRBD2, goes unchecked for lack of DNA. This CDR3 is built from 16 residues. Germline lookup yields CDR1 MGHRA and CDR2 YSYEKL. The CDR3 sequence: CASSRGPSGDTGELFF.

This chain uses TRBV28 with TRBJ2-1; TCRdb outputs TRBD1, but without DNA this stays unchecked. Germline CDR1 reads MDHEN; CDR2 reads SYDVKM. The CDR3 is 16 amino acids. The CDR3 protein is CASSPLQGIGYNEQFF.